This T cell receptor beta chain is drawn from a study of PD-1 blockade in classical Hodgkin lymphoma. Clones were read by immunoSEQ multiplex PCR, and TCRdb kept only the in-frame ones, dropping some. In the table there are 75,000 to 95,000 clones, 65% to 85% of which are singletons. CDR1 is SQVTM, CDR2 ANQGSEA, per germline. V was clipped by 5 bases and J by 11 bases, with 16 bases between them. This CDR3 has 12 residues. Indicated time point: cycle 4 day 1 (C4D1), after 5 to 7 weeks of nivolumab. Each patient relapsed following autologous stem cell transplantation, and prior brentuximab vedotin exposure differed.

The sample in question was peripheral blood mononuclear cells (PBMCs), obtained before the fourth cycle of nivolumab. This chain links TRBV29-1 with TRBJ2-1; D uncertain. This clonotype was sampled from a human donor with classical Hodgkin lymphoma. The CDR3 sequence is CSVPYPVGKQFF. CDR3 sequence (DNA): TGCAGCGTTCCCTACCCCGTGGGAAAGCAGTTCTTC.